These 12 T cell receptor beta chains were all obtained from the same sample, sequenced in a study of blood T cell repertoires in COVID-19. Using immunoSEQ multiplex PCR, the repertoire was profiled, and TCRdb retains in-frame clones only, with some absent. The table includes thousands of clones, roughly 88% detected once. Sequenced: peripheral blood. All receptors derive from a woman aged 60-75 years with active COVID-19.

The genes are TRBV5-1 and TRBJ2-5; D gene ambiguous. Trimming stripped 1 base from V and 2 bases from J, with 9 bases between. The CDR3 runs 14 residues. Germline CDR1 is SGHRS and CDR2 is YFSETQ. For the CDR3, the DNA is TGCGCCAGCAGCTTGAACTCCCTTCAAGAGACCCAGTACTTC. Amino acids: CASSLNSLQETQYF.

The chain is built from TRBV12-3 or TRBV12-4 and TRBJ1-2; tentatively, D is TRBD1 (6 bases). The CDR3 has 13 amino acids. Trimming pared 3 bases from V and 5 bases from J, leaving 10 bases between. The CDR3 region has the DNA TGTGCCAGCAGTTTTATTACAGGGTATGGCTACACCTTC. Translated, it gives CASSFITGYGYTF.

The chain recombines TRBV6-6 with TRBJ2-7; a possible D gene is TRBD2 (6 bases). The CDR3 extends over 13 amino acids. The V gene lost 8 bases and the J gene lost 0 bases, with 11 bases spanning the gap. Looked up from germline, CDR1 is MNHNY and CDR2 is SVGAGI (reference sequence). The CDR3 spells CASRGYSSYEQYF. CDR3 nucleotide sequence: TGTGCCAGCCGGGGGTATAGCTCCTACGAGCAGTACTTC.

This chain links TRBV10-1 with TRBJ2-3, with 13 bases that match TRBD2. CDR1 WNHNN and CDR2 SYGVQD come from the germline V gene (reference sequence). Trimming removed 3 bases from V and 3 bases from J; junction bases left unmatched: 9. There are 18 residues in the CDR3. CDR3 residues: CASSDMTSGGLGTDTQYF. The CDR3 nucleotides read TGCGCCAGCAGTGATATGACTAGCGGGGGGTTGGGGACAGATACGCAGTATTTT.

The chain carries TRBV2 and TRBJ1-4; the match to TRBD1 covers 7 bases. This CDR3 comprises 15 residues. V lost 4 bases to trimming and J lost 4 bases; unmatched junction nucleotides: 6. Germline-derived CDR1 and CDR2 are SNHLY and FYNNEI. This chain's CDR3 is CASSVGQHLNEKLFF. The CDR3, as DNA: TGTGCCAGCAGTGTGGGACAGCACCTTAATGAAAAACTGTTTTTT.

The chain links TRBV28 to TRBJ1-2; a possible D gene is TRBD1 (5 bases). The CDR3 has 16 residues. Trimming removed 2 bases from V and 2 bases from J, with 15 bases in between. Germline lookup yields CDR1 MDHEN and CDR2 SYDVKM. The CDR3, as DNA: TGTGCCAGCAGTTTACTTTCGGGGGGAGGGAACTATGGCTACACCTTC. Protein product: CASSLLSGGGNYGYTF.

The rearrangement joins TRBV27 to TRBJ1-4; perhaps TRBD1 as D (6 bases). V lost 4 bases and J 1 base, leaving 7 bases between the germline ends. This CDR3 has 14 amino acids. In germline, CDR1 is MNHEY, CDR2 SMNVEV (reference sequence). Here the CDR3 reads CASSSTGTNEKLFF. The DNA for the CDR3 is TGTGCCAGCAGTTCGACAGGAACTAATGAAAAACTGTTTTTT.

V usage is TRBV12-3 or TRBV12-4 and J usage is TRBJ2-3, with 7 bases matching TRBD2. This CDR3 has 12 residues. Trimming cost V 6 bases and J 14 bases; bases outside gene matches: 11. CDR3 region: CASSQLATGGYF. CDR3 nucleotide sequence: TGTGCCAGCAGCCAACTAGCGACTGGGGGGTATTTT.

The chain uses TRBV4-1 and TRBJ2-2, with 10 bases lining up with TRBD2. In germline, CDR1 is MGHRA, CDR2 YSYEKL. The CDR3 has 16 residues. The junction had 3 bases not matched to a gene; V was cut back by 1 base and J by 4 bases. The CDR3 spells CASSQGTSGFTGELFF. The CDR3 DNA reads as TGCGCCAGCAGCCAAGGGACTAGCGGCTTCACCGGGGAGCTGTTTTTT.

This clone was picked up one time. The chain recombines TRBV28 with TRBJ1-1; D unresolved. CDR1 and CDR2 (germline): MDHEN, SYDVKM. CDR3 length: 15 amino acids. V was shortened by 4 bases and J by 0 bases, with 12 bases between the two germline ends. The CDR3 nucleotides are TGTGCCAGCAGTTGGGGAAAGGGAGTGAACACTGAAGCTTTCTTT. Encoded protein: CASSWGKGVNTEAFF.

The rearrangement links TRBV5-1 to TRBJ1-1, with 7 bases lining up with TRBD1. This CDR3 is 15 amino acids long. CDR1 and CDR2 (germline): SGHRS, YFSETQ. The junction had 7 bases not matched to a gene; V was cut back by 0 bases and J by 5 bases. CDR3 region: CASSLGRTGGTEAFF. CDR3 in DNA: TGCGCCAGCAGCTTGGGTAGGACAGGCGGAACTGAAGCTTTCTTT.

The V and J genes are TRBV7-2 and TRBJ1-2; 10 bases are shared with TRBD1. This CDR3 spans 13 amino acids. The junction had 5 bases not matched to a gene; V was cut back by 5 bases and J by 8 bases. The germline V gene encodes CDR1 SGHTA and CDR2 FQGNSA. CDR3 protein: CASSPGTGVGYTF. Written as DNA, the CDR3 is TGTGCCAGCAGCCCGGGGACAGGGGTCGGCTACACCTTC.